Detailed here is one TCR beta chain. Its cognate antigen is unknown. The DNA is omitted, as the CDR3 cannot be located on it reliably, and the CDR3 follows TCRdb's listing. The data belong to a study of identical twins. Broader study findings: There was an excess of low generation probability in the out-of-frame alpha sequences that twins shared.

TCRdb reanalysed the 5' RACE reads using MiXCR and keeps one entry per CDR3 protein. This table has 500,000 to 700,000 distinct CDR3 sequences, just over 7% appearing once. The CDR3 contains 16 residues when both ends are counted. Separately, the same data were catalogued under a study of yellow fever vaccine responses in identical twins.

Material: PBMCs. This chain uses TRBV12-3 or TRBV12-4 with TRBJ2-3; the D segment call TRBD1 is taken from the table without a DNA check. This TCR was recovered from a woman in her late teens or twenties in good health. This CDR3 is CASSSVRGGGTDTQYF.